These T cell receptor beta chains were read from a single sample in a study of control samples from healthy donors and cancer patients. This table comes from immunoSEQ multiplex PCR, and its TCRdb copy is limited to in-frame clones, with some not included. In the table there are about 31,000 clones, roughly 95% of which are singletons. The specimen was blood. Source of these receptors: a man in his 60s in good health. Each CDR3 is given with its conserved first and last residue. A D gene is named only where the DNA matches it firmly. Clone size appears in some rows only: once, few, many, or a class for an expanded clone.

size: -
D: -
V: TRBV6-5
length: 15
J: TRBJ2-5
DNA: TGTGCCAGCAGTCCCGAAGGACAGGGCGGGAGGATCCAGTACTTC
CDR3: CASSPEGQGGRIQYF

size: -
D: -
V: TRBV29-1
length: 10
J: TRBJ1-2
DNA: TGCAGCGTTGAATACTATGGCTACACCTTC
CDR3: CSVEYYGYTF

size: -
D: -
V: TRBV30
length: 13
J: TRBJ1-1
DNA: TGTGCCTGGAGTGTACAGGCTAACACTGAAGCTTTCTTT
CDR3: CAWSVQANTEAFF

size: -
D: -
V: TRBV19
length: 16
J: TRBJ1-2
DNA: TGTGCCAGTAGTCCCGCCCTCACCAGACAGGCGAGTGGCTACACCTTC
CDR3: CASSPALTRQASGYTF

size: -
D: -
V: TRBV13
length: 15
J: TRBJ2-3
DNA: TGTGCCAGCAGCAGTCCACGGGCTAGCACAGATACGCAGTATTTT
CDR3: CASSSPRASTDTQYF

size: -
D: -
V: TRBV3-1/TRBV3-2
length: 17
J: TRBJ2-1
DNA: TGTGCCAGCAGCCGCCGTGGGAGCGGCCACTCCTACAATGAGCAGTTCTTC
CDR3: CASSRRGSGHSYNEQFF

size: -
D: -
V: TRBV19
length: 14
J: TRBJ2-5
DNA: TGTGCCAGTAGTGCGACCCGAAAGAGTGAGACCCAGTACTTC
CDR3: CASSATRKSETQYF

size: -
D: TRBD1
V: TRBV7-9
length: 11
J: TRBJ1-1
DNA: TGTGCCAGCCGACAGGGTACTGAAGCTTTCTTT
CDR3: CASRQGTEAFF

size: -
D: -
V: TRBV20-1
length: 13
J: TRBJ2-7
DNA: TGCAGTGCTAGTCAACCAGGGGACTACGAGCAGTACTTC
CDR3: CSASQPGDYEQYF

size: -
D: TRBD1
V: TRBV11-3
length: 14
J: TRBJ1-1
DNA: TGTGCCAGCAGCTCGACAGGGGGAGTAACTGAAGCTTTCTTT
CDR3: CASSSTGGVTEAFF

size: -
D: -
V: TRBV19
length: 14
J: TRBJ1-1
DNA: TGTGCCAGTAGTTTTCAGGGATTGAACACTGAAGCTTTCTTT
CDR3: CASSFQGLNTEAFF

size: -
D: TRBD1
V: TRBV28
length: 12
J: TRBJ1-2
DNA: TGTGCCACGGGACAGGGAAACTATGGCTACACCTTC
CDR3: CATGQGNYGYTF

size: -
D: TRBD1
V: TRBV6-5
length: 14
J: TRBJ2-7
DNA: TGTGCCGGAAGGGGGACAGGGGGCATCAACGAGCAGTACTTC
CDR3: CAGRGTGGINEQYF

size: -
D: -
V: TRBV4-1
length: 18
J: TRBJ2-7
DNA: TGCGCCAGCAGCCTCAAATTGGACAGTTCGATAACCCCCTACGAGCAGTACTTC
CDR3: CASSLKLDSSITPYEQYF

size: -
D: -
V: TRBV4-1
length: 15
J: TRBJ2-2
DNA: TGCGCCAGCAGCCAAGACAGGGGCCGAACCGGGGAGCTGTTTTTT
CDR3: CASSQDRGRTGELFF

size: -
D: TRBD1
V: TRBV10-2
length: 13
J: TRBJ1-6
DNA: TGCGCCAGCGCCGGACAGGGGGATTCACCCCTCCACTTT
CDR3: CASAGQGDSPLHF

size: -
D: -
V: TRBV11-2
length: 13
J: TRBJ2-7
DNA: TGTGCCAGCAGCTTAGGAGCAGGTTACGAGCAGTACTTC
CDR3: CASSLGAGYEQYF

size: -
D: TRBD1
V: TRBV18
length: 17
J: TRBJ1-2
DNA: TGTGCCAGCTCACCTGTCAGGACAGGGGGTGCTAACTATGGCTACACCTTC
CDR3: CASSPVRTGGANYGYTF

size: -
D: TRBD1
V: TRBV6-5
length: 14
J: TRBJ1-5
DNA: TGTGCCAGCACACCCGGACAGGGAGGTCAGCCCCAGCATTTT
CDR3: CASTPGQGGQPQHF

size: -
D: TRBD1
V: TRBV11-2
length: 12
J: TRBJ1-2
DNA: TGTGCCAGCAAGACAGGGTCCCTAGGCTACACCTTC
CDR3: CASKTGSLGYTF

size: -
D: -
V: TRBV7-9
length: 17
J: TRBJ2-1
DNA: TGTGCCAGCAGCCCGACCCCGACTAGGGGGTTTTACAATGAGCAGTTCTTC
CDR3: CASSPTPTRGFYNEQFF

size: -
D: TRBD1
V: TRBV9
length: 17
J: TRBJ1-6
DNA: TGTGCCAGCAGCTACCGGGACAGGGGCGCCTATAATTCACCCCTCCACTTT
CDR3: CASSYRDRGAYNSPLHF

size: -
D: -
V: TRBV19
length: 12
J: TRBJ2-2
DNA: TGTGCCAGTAGTATCTGGAACGGGGAGCTGTTTTTT
CDR3: CASSIWNGELFF

size: -
D: TRBD1
V: TRBV3-1/TRBV3-2
length: 15
J: TRBJ1-4
DNA: TGTGCCAGCAGCCAGGGCGGACAGGGGGTTGGTAAACTGTTTTTT
CDR3: CASSQGGQGVGKLFF

size: -
D: TRBD1
V: TRBV12-3/TRBV12-4
length: 13
J: TRBJ1-2
DNA: TGTGCCAGCAGTTTCACAGGGGGCTATGGCTACACCTTC
CDR3: CASSFTGGYGYTF

size: -
D: TRBD1
V: TRBV3-1/TRBV3-2
length: 15
J: TRBJ2-5
DNA: TGTGCCAGCAGCCAAGTCCACAGGGGCGAGGAGACCCAGTACTTC
CDR3: CASSQVHRGEETQYF

size: -
D: -
V: TRBV3-1/TRBV3-2
length: 11
J: TRBJ2-7
DNA: TGTGCCAGCAGCCAAGTAGACGAGCAGTACTTC
CDR3: CASSQVDEQYF

size: -
D: -
V: TRBV6-2/TRBV6-3
length: 16
J: TRBJ1-2
DNA: TGTGCCAGCAGTTACTCCTTGGGAAATAACTCCTATGGCTACACCTTC
CDR3: CASSYSLGNNSYGYTF

size: -
D: -
V: TRBV25-1
length: 17
J: TRBJ1-1
DNA: TGTGCCAGCAGTCCCCCGGCGGGATGGCAATTGAACACTGAAGCTTTCTTT
CDR3: CASSPPAGWQLNTEAFF

size: -
D: -
V: TRBV7-2
length: 16
J: TRBJ1-6
DNA: TGTGCCAGCAGACTTAATGGGGTACGGGTCTCTTCACCCCTCCACTTT
CDR3: CASRLNGVRVSSPLHF

size: -
D: -
V: TRBV7-9
length: 16
J: TRBJ1-5
DNA: TGTGCCAGCAGCTCCCGCGAAGGGAATAAGGATCAGCCCCAGCATTTT
CDR3: CASSSREGNKDQPQHF

size: -
D: TRBD1
V: TRBV5-6
length: 15
J: TRBJ1-4
DNA: TGTGCCAGCAGCTCGACAGGGGCACGGGGTGAAAAACTGTTTTTT
CDR3: CASSSTGARGEKLFF

size: -
D: -
V: TRBV19
length: 16
J: TRBJ2-7
DNA: TGTGCCAGTAGTATTTCTGGCGGGACGGCGGGCTACGAGCAGTACTTC
CDR3: CASSISGGTAGYEQYF

size: -
D: TRBD1
V: TRBV9
length: 18
J: TRBJ2-6
DNA: TGTGCCAGCAGACAGGGGGCTTTTCTCAGCTCTGGGGCCAACGTCCTGACTTTC
CDR3: CASRQGAFLSSGANVLTF

size: once
D: TRBD1
V: TRBV5-1
length: 18
J: TRBJ1-2
DNA: TGCGCCAGCAGCTTGTCGGGACAGGGGGCCTTCTCTAACTATGGCTACACCTTC
CDR3: CASSLSGQGAFSNYGYTF

size: once
D: -
V: TRBV14
length: 15
J: TRBJ1-2
DNA: TGTGCCAGCAGCCAAGTACATGGATCGAACTATGGCTACACCTTC
CDR3: CASSQVHGSNYGYTF

size: -
D: -
V: TRBV12-3/TRBV12-4
length: 11
J: TRBJ2-5
DNA: TGTGCCAGCAGTTTAAAAGGGACCCAGTACTTC
CDR3: CASSLKGTQYF

size: -
D: TRBD1
V: TRBV5-1
length: 16
J: TRBJ2-3
DNA: TGCGCCAGCAGCGCTGAACAGGGGGCTGCGTCAGATACGCAGTATTTT
CDR3: CASSAEQGAASDTQYF

size: -
D: -
V: TRBV23-1
length: 12
J: TRBJ1-2
DNA: TGCGCCAGCAGTCAGGCGCTGTATGGCTACACCTTC
CDR3: CASSQALYGYTF

size: -
D: TRBD1
V: TRBV29-1
length: 12
J: TRBJ1-1
DNA: TGCAGCGTACACAGGGGGGACACTGAAGCTTTCTTT
CDR3: CSVHRGDTEAFF

size: once
D: -
V: TRBV3-1/TRBV3-2
length: 13
J: TRBJ2-5
DNA: TGTGCCAGCAGCTACAGGGAAGGGGGGACCCAGTACTTC
CDR3: CASSYREGGTQYF

size: -
D: -
V: TRBV7-9
length: 13
J: TRBJ2-7
DNA: TGTGCCAGCAGCCCCCCGGGGCGGTACGAGCAGTACTTC
CDR3: CASSPPGRYEQYF

size: -
D: -
V: TRBV7-2
length: 14
J: TRBJ2-7
DNA: TGTGCCAGCAGCTTAGCACGCGTTAACTACGAGCAGTACTTC
CDR3: CASSLARVNYEQYF

size: once
D: -
V: TRBV4-2
length: 14
J: TRBJ1-1
DNA: TGTGCCAGCAGCCAGACGCAGGTGAACACTGAAGCTTTCTTT
CDR3: CASSQTQVNTEAFF

size: -
D: -
V: TRBV7-2
length: 16
J: TRBJ2-4
DNA: TGTGCCAGCAGCCCCAACGAGGACAGAGCCAAAAACATTCAGTACTTC
CDR3: CASSPNEDRAKNIQYF

size: -
D: -
V: TRBV6-2/TRBV6-3
length: 17
J: TRBJ2-3
DNA: TGTGCCAGCAGTTACCACGTAAGGACAGTATTCACAGATACGCAGTATTTT
CDR3: CASSYHVRTVFTDTQYF

size: once
D: -
V: TRBV6-5
length: 13
J: TRBJ1-1
DNA: TGTGCCAGCAGTTACTCGAATCAGGGGTTGGCTTTCTTT
CDR3: CASSYSNQGLAFF

size: -
D: TRBD2
V: TRBV5-1
length: 15
J: TRBJ2-1
DNA: TGCGCCAGCAGCTTGGAGACTAGCGGGGGGAATGAGCAGTTCTTC
CDR3: CASSLETSGGNEQFF

size: -
D: -
V: TRBV7-9
length: 15
J: TRBJ1-5
DNA: TGTGCCAGCAGCTTAGGGGCGTATAGCAATCAGCCCCAGCATTTT
CDR3: CASSLGAYSNQPQHF

size: -
D: TRBD2
V: TRBV7-6
length: 16
J: TRBJ2-2
DNA: TGTGCCAGCAACCCGGTGGGACTAGCGAACACCGGGGAGCTGTTTTTT
CDR3: CASNPVGLANTGELFF

size: -
D: -
V: TRBV6-5
length: 14
J: TRBJ1-5
DNA: TGTGCCAGCAGTCCGAGTGGGAGCAATCAGCCCCAGCATTTT
CDR3: CASSPSGSNQPQHF

size: -
D: TRBD1
V: TRBV3-1/TRBV3-2
length: 17
J: TRBJ1-2
DNA: TGTGCCAGCAGCCAACCAAGGAGGGGGCGAGCTAACTATGGCTACACCTTC
CDR3: CASSQPRRGRANYGYTF

size: -
D: -
V: TRBV14
length: 16
J: TRBJ1-3
DNA: TGTGCCAGCAGCCCCTGGGAACTATACTCTGGAAACACCATATATTTT
CDR3: CASSPWELYSGNTIYF